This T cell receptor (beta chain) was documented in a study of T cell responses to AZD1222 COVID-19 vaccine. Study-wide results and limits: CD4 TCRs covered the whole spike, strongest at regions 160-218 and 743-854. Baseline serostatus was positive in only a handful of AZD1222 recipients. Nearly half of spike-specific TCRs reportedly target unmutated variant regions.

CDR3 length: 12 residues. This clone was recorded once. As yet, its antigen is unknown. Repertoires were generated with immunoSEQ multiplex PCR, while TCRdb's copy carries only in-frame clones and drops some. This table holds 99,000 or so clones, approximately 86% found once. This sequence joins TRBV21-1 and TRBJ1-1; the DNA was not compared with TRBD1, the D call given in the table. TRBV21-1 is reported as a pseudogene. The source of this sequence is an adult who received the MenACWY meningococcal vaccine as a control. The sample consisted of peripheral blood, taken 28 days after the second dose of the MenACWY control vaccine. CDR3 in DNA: TGTGCCAGCAGCAAAGCTTCCAGGTTGACTTTCTTT. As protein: CASSKASRLTFF.